The T cell receptor (beta chain) described here comes from a study of Ad26.COV2.S vaccination and SARS-CoV-2 variants. Study-level results: The study found higher spike-specific TCR breadth in vaccine than placebo recipients. Substantial breadth was reported for post-vaccination spike-specific CD8+ and CD4+ T cells. Total T cell responses, in the TCR breadth and depth analyses, may have been underestimated.

The table came from immunoSEQ multiplex PCR; TCRdb's copy has only in-frame clones and leaves some out. The repertoire holds 85,000 to 95,000 clones, with under 90% as singletons. Regarding this clone: What it binds is not known.

This specimen was peripheral blood, taken after recovery from COVID-19. The clonotype was recovered from a human donor who had recovered from COVID-19.

The CDR3 sequence: CASSTRTSGYPYEQYF. DNA of the CDR3: TGTGCCAGCAGCACCCGGACTAGCGGCTACCCCTACGAGCAGTACTTC. The chain carries TRBV5-6 and TRBJ2-7, with 10 bases lining up with TRBD2. Germline CDR1 reads SGHDT; CDR2 reads YYEEEE. This CDR3 has 16 residues. V lost 4 bases and J lost 2; bases outside the gene matches: 9. Full variable domain (missing parts from reference TRBV5-6 and TRBJ2-7): DAGVTQSPTHLIKTRGQQVTLRCSPKSGHDTVSWYQQALGQGPQFIFQYYEEEERQRGNFPDRFSGHQFPNYSSELNVNALLLGDSALYLCASSTRTSGYPYEQYFGPGTRLTVT.